The 27 T cell receptor beta chains given below trace back to one sample, sequenced in a study of cytomegalovirus exposure and HLA in healthy donors listed by TCRdb under 2017. The library was prepared using the immunoSEQ multiplex PCR assay. For the multiplex PCR, a mixture combining 60 forward primers for TCR Vbeta segments and 13 reverse primers for TCR Jbeta segments was used. TCRdb provides this immuneACCESS table in a form limited to in-frame rearrangements. Some clones are lacking; in checked studies, under half of them reflect an unresolved V gene, and why the rest are absent is not known. The sample contains tens of thousands of clones, roughly 83% of them found a single time. The top ten clones comprise around 2.3% of the sample. Sequenced material: PBMCs. The receptor source for this set is a man in his late teens or twenties in good health and CMV-seronegative.

The chain combines TRBV5-1 with TRBJ2-4; D is possibly TRBD1 (5 bases). V was pared by 0 bases and J by 2 bases, with 6 bases between. This CDR3 comprises 14 residues. Looked up from germline, CDR1 is SGHRS and CDR2 is YFSETQ. The CDR3 spells CASSLAGSKNIQYF. In DNA form, the CDR3 reads TGCGCCAGCAGCTTGGCAGGGTCCAAAAACATTCAGTACTTC.

The chain employs TRBV6-4 and TRBJ1-5; TRBD1 matches at 8 bases. The CDR3 length is 19 residues. Germline V gene sequence: CDR1 MRHNA, CDR2 SNTAGT. Trimming took 6 bases from V and 0 from J; bases not matched to a gene: 16. The CDR3 reads CASRGGDRGTGFSNQPQHF. CDR3 in DNA: TGTGCCAGCAGAGGAGGGGACCGCGGGACAGGCTTTAGCAATCAGCCCCAGCATTTT.

This rearrangement joins TRBV10-1 to TRBJ2-7, with 7 bases lining up with TRBD2. Germline loops: CDR1 WNHNN, CDR2 SYGVQD (reference sequence). CDR3 length equals 16 residues. The trim removed 3 bases at V and 4 bases at J, leaving 12 bases unmatched. CDR3 loop: CASSDVGGSSSYEQYF. The CDR3 DNA follows: TGCGCCAGCAGTGATGTCGGCGGGAGCTCTTCTTACGAGCAGTACTTC.

V and J are TRBV27 and TRBJ2-1; no clear D gene. The CDR3 is made up of 13 amino acids. Trimming cost V 3 bases and J 7 bases, with 10 bases left between them. The germline gives CDR1 MNHEY, CDR2 SMNVEV (reference sequence). CDR3 residues: CASSFSAVNEQFF. The CDR3 DNA reads TGTGCCAGCAGTTTTTCCGCAGTAAATGAGCAGTTCTTC.

The V and J genes are TRBV9 and TRBJ2-1; tentative D call: TRBD2 (6 bases). The CDR3 length is 14 residues. Trimming removed 4 bases from V and 6 bases from J, with 14 bases in between. Germline-derived CDR1 and CDR2 are SGDLS and YYNGEE. CDR3 sequence (DNA): TGTGCCAGCAGCATAGAGACTAGTCGCAATGAGCAGTTCTTC. This sequence encodes CASSIETSRNEQFF.

The chain uses TRBV29-1 and TRBJ2-7, with 8 bases matching TRBD2. The CDR3 extends over 14 amino acids. The ends lost 5 bases at V and 5 bases at J; junction bases unmatched: 11. In germline, CDR1 is SQVTM, CDR2 ANQGSEA. The CDR3 loop reads CSVLAGGRGNEQYF. For the CDR3, the DNA is TGCAGCGTTTTGGCGGGAGGCCGGGGAAACGAGCAGTACTTC.

The chain carries TRBV5-4 and TRBJ2-5; D remains ambiguous. V lost 1 base and J lost 2, with 6 bases in between. Germline V gene data show CDR1 as SGHNT and CDR2 as YYREEE (reference sequence). The CDR3 covers 13 residues. CDR3 coding DNA: TGTGCCAGCAGCTTGACAGCTCAAGAGACCCAGTACTTC. This encodes CASSLTAQETQYF.

The CDR3 nucleotides are TGTGCCAGTAGCAAGGAGCGGGGCACAGATACGCAGTATTTT. Its translation is CASSKERGTDTQYF. The V gene is TRBV19, the J gene TRBJ2-3; TRBD2 might be the D (6 bases). The CDR3 length is 14 residues. V lost 6 bases and J 1 base, leaving 11 bases between the germline ends. Germline-derived CDR1 and CDR2 are LNHDA and SQIVND (reference sequence).

This clone showed up just once. The V gene is TRBV7-9, the J gene TRBJ2-3, with D maybe TRBD2 (5 bases). The V end was cut by 5 bases, the J end by 6 bases, with 21 bases between. CDR1 is SEHNR and CDR2 is FQNEAQ in the germline V gene (reference sequence). This CDR3 region has 16 residues. CDR3 loop: CASSPGDFVGGDTQYF. The CDR3 DNA reads TGTGCCAGCAGCCCCGGAGACTTCGTCGGCGGGGATACGCAGTATTTT.

The chain has TRBV9 and TRBJ1-2, with D perhaps TRBD1 (6 bases). V was pared by 0 bases and J by 4 bases, with 13 bases between. Germline CDR1 SGDLS, CDR2 YYNGEE. The CDR3 is made up of 15 amino acids. Here the CDR3 reads CASSVGAGVGYGYTF. CDR3 coding DNA: TGTGCCAGCAGCGTAGGAGCAGGGGTGGGCTATGGCTACACCTTC.

The rearrangement uses TRBV5-8 and TRBJ2-3; D perhaps matches TRBD2 (6 bases). CDR1 is SGHTS and CDR2 is YDEGEE in the germline V gene. The CDR3 is 15 residues long. The V and J ends lost 1 base and 2 bases respectively, with 11 bases between them. The CDR3 spells CASSLWRGPTDTQYF. CDR3 coding DNA: TGTGCCAGCAGCTTGTGGCGGGGCCCCACAGATACGCAGTATTTT.

V gene TRBV5-6 combines with J gene TRBJ2-1; TRBD2 matches 9 bases. CDR3 length: 16 amino acids. Germline-derived CDR1 and CDR2 are SGHDT and YYEEEE. V shed 4 bases, J shed 3 bases, and the junction held 8 bases outside the gene matches. The CDR3 nucleotides read TGTGCCAGCAGCCCGGGGGCGGGAGGGTACTACAATGAGCAGTTCTTC. Protein sequence: CASSPGAGGYYNEQFF.

This clone was detected once. This chain joins TRBV2 and TRBJ1-2; D might be TRBD1 (6 bases). CDR3 length equals 11 residues. Per the germline V gene, CDR1 is SNHLY and CDR2 is FYNNEI. The germline V and J ends were trimmed by 10 bases and 3 bases, with 9 bases remaining between them. The CDR3 protein is CATGADYGYTF. For the CDR3, the DNA is TGTGCCACAGGGGCCGACTATGGCTACACCTTC.

This rearrangement joins TRBV19 to TRBJ1-5; unclear D gene. V was shortened by 1 base and J by 0 bases, with 7 bases between the two germline ends. Looked up from germline, CDR1 is LNHDA and CDR2 is SQIVND (reference sequence). This CDR3 region has 15 residues. CDR3: CASSIAFNSNQPQHF. The CDR3 DNA reads TGTGCCAGTAGTATAGCGTTTAATAGCAATCAGCCCCAGCATTTT. Full variable domain (missing parts from reference TRBV19 and TRBJ1-5): DGGITQSPKYLFRKEGQNVTLSCEQNLNHDAMYWYRQDPGQGLRLIYYSQIVNDFQKGDIAEGYSVSREKKESFPLTVTSAQKNPTAFYLCASSIAFNSNQPQHFGDGTRLSIL.

The V and J genes are TRBV10-2 and TRBJ2-1; TRBD2 matches at 8 bases. CDR1 is WSHSY and CDR2 is SAAADI in the germline V gene. This CDR3 is 14 amino acids long. V shed 5 bases, J shed 6 bases, and the junction held 6 bases outside the gene matches. The CDR3 loop reads CASSPRGGGNEQFF. The CDR3 nucleotides are TGCGCCAGCAGTCCCCGGGGGGGCGGCAATGAGCAGTTCTTC.

This chain joins TRBV2 and TRBJ1-2; perhaps TRBD1 as D (5 bases). The V end lost 7 bases, the J end lost 4 bases, and 13 bases lay between the germline ends. The CDR3 spans 13 residues. Germline V CDR1 and CDR2: SNHLY, FYNNEI. The DNA for the CDR3 is TGTGCCAGCACTCCCGGGGGAGGCTATGGCTACACCTTC. Translation gives CASTPGGGYGYTF.

This clone is a singleton in its sample. This chain connects TRBV7-9 to TRBJ1-4; no definite D call. V lost 4 bases, J lost 8 bases, and 14 bases lay in between. Germline assignment: CDR1 SEHNR and CDR2 FQNEAQ (reference sequence). The CDR3 has 14 amino acids. CDR3 protein: CASSYTGDSEKLFF. CDR3 DNA sequence: TGTGCCAGCAGCTACACCGGAGACTCAGAAAAACTGTTTTTT.

The gene calls are TRBV2 and TRBJ1-2, with 8 bases aligning to TRBD1. Germline CDR1 and CDR2: SNHLY and FYNNEI. The CDR3 covers 14 residues. The V segment lost 4 bases and the J segment 4 bases; nucleotides outside the gene matches: 5. This CDR3 reads CASSVQGGGYGYTF. As DNA, the CDR3 is TGTGCCAGCAGTGTACAGGGGGGGGGCTATGGCTACACCTTC.

The rearrangement links TRBV5-1 to TRBJ2-7; TRBD2 matches 12 bases. CDR3 length equals 14 residues. Looked up from germline, CDR1 is SGHRS and CDR2 is YFSETQ. V shed 4 bases and J 6 bases; nucleotides not matched to a gene: 5. DNA of the CDR3: TGCGCCAGCAGCCCATCTAGCGGGAGGGGCGAGCAGTACTTC. Its translation: CASSPSSGRGEQYF.

This clone was found a few times. V usage is TRBV5-5 and J usage is TRBJ2-1; 7 bases map to TRBD2. Trimming took 3 bases from V and 7 from J; bases not matched to a gene: 10. Germline V gene data show CDR1 as SGHKS and CDR2 as YYEKEE (reference sequence). The CDR3 covers 15 residues. This CDR3 reads CASSSGGSEVNEQFF. The CDR3 bases are TGTGCCAGCAGCTCTGGCGGGAGTGAGGTAAATGAGCAGTTCTTC.

This clone occurred once. The J gene is TRBJ2-3, the V gene TRBV7-8; 12 bases line up with TRBD2. The CDR3 extends over 15 amino acids. V shed 8 bases and J 7 bases; nucleotides not matched to a gene: 10. The germline V gene encodes CDR1 SGHVS and CDR2 FQNEAQ. The CDR3 protein is CASGETSGSSNTQYF. The CDR3 DNA follows: TGTGCCAGCGGGGAGACTAGCGGGAGTTCGAATACGCAGTATTTT.

The V and J genes are TRBV18 and TRBJ1-1; TRBD1 is a possible D gene (6 bases). V was trimmed by 3 bases and J by 5 bases, leaving 16 bases between them. Germline V gene sequence: CDR1 KGHSH, CDR2 LQKENI. This CDR3 region has 15 residues. CDR3 loop: CASSPPPGRGTEAFF. CDR3 coding DNA: TGTGCCAGCTCACCCCCCCCTGGCAGGGGTACTGAAGCTTTCTTT.

This clone has only a few counts. The V and J genes are TRBV19 and TRBJ1-5, with no clear D. Trimming shortened V by 7 bases and J by 2 bases, and 12 bases separated the two germline ends. This CDR3 is built from 14 residues. Germline CDR1 is LNHDA and CDR2 is SQIVND (reference sequence). The CDR3 here is CASTYNIGNQPQHF. The CDR3 nucleotides read TGTGCCAGTACGTATAATATTGGCAATCAGCCCCAGCATTTT.

The chain employs TRBV29-1 and TRBJ2-5, with 7 bases lining up with TRBD2. The CDR3 consists of 14 residues. The germline CDR1 and CDR2 sequences are SQVTM and ANQGSEA. The V and J ends lost 2 bases and 4 bases, in that order; junction bases with no gene match: 7. The CDR3 sequence is CSVEKPGGAETQYF. Here the CDR3 DNA reads TGCAGCGTTGAAAAACCGGGAGGTGCAGAGACCCAGTACTTC. Supplemented by reference TRBV29-1 and TRBJ2-5, the full variable domain reads SAVISQKPSRDICQRGTSLTIQCQVDSQVTMMFWYRQQPGQSLTLIATANQGSEATYESGFVIDKFPISRPNLTFSTLTVSNMSPEDSSIYLCSVEKPGGAETQYFGPGTRLLVL.

The chain has TRBV7-8 and TRBJ1-6; 7 bases map to TRBD1. V lost 3 bases to trimming and J lost 5 bases; unmatched junction nucleotides: 16. This CDR3 comprises 19 residues. Germline V lookup: CDR1 SGHVS, CDR2 FQNEAQ. CDR3 bases: TGTGCCAGCAGCTTTCCACAAACAGGGGTTTGGGGAAATAATTCACCCCTCCACTTT. Translation: CASSFPQTGVWGNNSPLHF. The full variable domain, rest sourced from reference TRBV7-8 and TRBJ1-6, is GAGVSQSPRYKVAKRGQDVALRCDPISGHVSLFWYQQALGQGPEFLTYFQNEAQLDKSGLPSDRFFAERPEGSVSTLKIQRTQQEDSAVYLCASSFPQTGVWGNNSPLHFGNGTRLTVT.

The chain has TRBV2 and TRBJ2-5; TRBD2 matches 12 bases. This CDR3 has 15 amino acids. Per germline, CDR1 SNHLY and CDR2 FYNNEI. Trimming cost V 6 bases and J 7 bases; bases outside gene matches: 9. The DNA of the CDR3 is TGTGCCAGCAGGGAACTAGCGGGAGGTGGTGGGACCCAGTACTTC. Its translation is CASRELAGGGGTQYF.

The chain employs TRBV6-5 and TRBJ1-1; tentative D call: TRBD1 (6 bases). This CDR3 has 15 amino acids. Trimming shortened V by 2 bases and J by 3 bases, and 13 bases separated the two germline ends. CDR1 is MNHEY, CDR2 SVGAGI, per germline. The DNA for the CDR3 is TGTGCCAGCAGTTACCAAGGGTCAGGGGACACTGAAGCTTTCTTT. Encoded protein: CASSYQGSGDTEAFF.